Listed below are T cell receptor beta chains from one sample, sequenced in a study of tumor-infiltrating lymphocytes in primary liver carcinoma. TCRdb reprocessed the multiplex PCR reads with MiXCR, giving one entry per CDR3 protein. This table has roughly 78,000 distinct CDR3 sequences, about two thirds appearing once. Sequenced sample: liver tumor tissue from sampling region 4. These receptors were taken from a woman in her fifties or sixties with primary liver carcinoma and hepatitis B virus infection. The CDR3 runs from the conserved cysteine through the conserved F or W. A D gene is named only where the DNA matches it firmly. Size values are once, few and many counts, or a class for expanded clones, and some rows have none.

cdr3_aa: CASSGGTSGRETQYF; cdr3_nt: TGTGCCAGCAGCGGAGGGACTAGCGGGAGAGAGACCCAGTACTTC; v_call: TRBV6-1; j_call: TRBJ2-5; d_call: TRBD2; clone_size: many
cdr3_aa: CASTYSCEQYF; cdr3_nt: TGTGCCAGCACCTACTCCTGCGAGCAGTACTTC; v_call: TRBV11-3; j_call: TRBJ2-7; d_call: -; clone_size: -
cdr3_aa: CASSGDGSLWGYTF; cdr3_nt: TGTGCCAGCAGTGGGGACGGTAGTCTATGGGGCTACACCTTC; v_call: TRBV12-3/TRBV12-4; j_call: TRBJ1-2; d_call: -; clone_size: -
cdr3_aa: CASRQDRRPPNTEAFF; cdr3_nt: TGCGCCAGCAGACAAGATCGCAGGCCACCGAACACTGAAGCTTTCTTT; v_call: TRBV4-1; j_call: TRBJ1-1; d_call: -; clone_size: -
cdr3_aa: CASSLDEIGELFF; cdr3_nt: TGTGCCAGCAGCTTAGATGAGATTGGGGAGCTGTTTTTT; v_call: TRBV11-2; j_call: TRBJ2-2; d_call: -; clone_size: -
cdr3_aa: CSVEDPGNGSNQPQHF; cdr3_nt: TGCAGCGTTGAAGATCCCGGGAATGGTAGCAATCAGCCCCAGCATTTT; v_call: TRBV29-1; j_call: TRBJ1-5; d_call: -; clone_size: many
cdr3_aa: CASNLRQRAGEHHF; cdr3_nt: TGTGCCAGCAACTTAAGGCAACGTGCGGGAGAGCATCACTTT; v_call: TRBV11-1; j_call: TRBJ2-3; d_call: TRBD2; clone_size: -
cdr3_aa: CANSLLEETQYF; cdr3_nt: TGTGCCAACAGCCTACTTGAAGAGACCCAGTACTTC; v_call: TRBV7-9; j_call: TRBJ2-5; d_call: -; clone_size: -
cdr3_aa: CASSPRDRDWETQYF; cdr3_nt: TGTGCCAGCAGTCCCCGGGACAGGGATTGGGAGACCCAGTACTTC; v_call: TRBV6-1; j_call: TRBJ2-5; d_call: TRBD1; clone_size: many
cdr3_aa: CSAATGDQPQHF; cdr3_nt: TGCAGTGCGGCGACCGGGGACCAGCCCCAGCATTTT; v_call: TRBV20-1; j_call: TRBJ1-5; d_call: -; clone_size: many
cdr3_aa: CASSSDGRRHNSPLHF; cdr3_nt: TGTGCCAGCAGCTCCGACGGGCGGAGACATAATTCACCCCTCCACTTT; v_call: TRBV5-6; j_call: TRBJ1-6; d_call: -; clone_size: -
cdr3_aa: CAWIRGNSYNEQFF; cdr3_nt: TGTGCCTGGATCAGAGGGAACTCCTACAATGAGCAGTTCTTC; v_call: TRBV30; j_call: TRBJ2-1; d_call: -; clone_size: many
cdr3_aa: CASSSTGDTYDQYF; cdr3_nt: TGTGCCAGCAGTTCGACAGGGGACACCTACGATCAGTACTTC; v_call: TRBV11-2; j_call: TRBJ2-7; d_call: TRBD1; clone_size: -
cdr3_aa: CASSPVGRGLVIWELSF; cdr3_nt: TGTGCCAGCAGCCCAGTAGGCAGGGGACTTGTCATCTGGGAGCTGTCTTTT; v_call: TRBV11-2; j_call: TRBJ2-2; d_call: -; clone_size: -
cdr3_aa: CTSSPPQRPTGELFF; cdr3_nt: TGTACCAGCAGCCCTCCGCAAAGACCGACCGGTGAGCTGTTTTTT; v_call: TRBV11-2; j_call: TRBJ2-2; d_call: -; clone_size: once
cdr3_aa: CAWSDTISRGVRYGYTF; cdr3_nt: TGTGCCTGGAGCGATACCATAAGCAGGGGGGTCAGGTATGGCTACACCTTC; v_call: TRBV30; j_call: TRBJ1-2; d_call: TRBD1; clone_size: -
cdr3_aa: CASSTRRQGKSEAFF; cdr3_nt: TGTGCCAGCAGCACCCGCAGACAAGGAAAATCTGAAGCTTTCTTT; v_call: TRBV6-1; j_call: TRBJ1-1; d_call: -; clone_size: -
cdr3_aa: CASSMGRTTQETQYF; cdr3_nt: TGTGCCAGTAGTATGGGGCGGACCACACAAGAGACCCAGTACTTC; v_call: TRBV19; j_call: TRBJ2-5; d_call: -; clone_size: few
cdr3_aa: CASSTQSIYDHTF; cdr3_nt: TGTGCCAGCAGTACTCAAAGTATCTATGACCACACCTTC; v_call: TRBV12-3/TRBV12-4; j_call: TRBJ1-2; d_call: -; clone_size: -
cdr3_aa: CASSLGSFYNEQFF; cdr3_nt: TGCGCCAGCAGCTTAGGCAGCTTCTACAATGAGCAGTTCTTC; v_call: TRBV5-1; j_call: TRBJ2-1; d_call: -; clone_size: -
cdr3_aa: CVSRLSGQETQYF; cdr3_nt: TGCGTCAGCCGCCTTAGCGGCCAAGAGACCCAGTACTTC; v_call: TRBV10-2; j_call: TRBJ2-5; d_call: -; clone_size: -
cdr3_aa: CAISGPGDYNEQFF; cdr3_nt: TGTGCCATCAGTGGGCCCGGGGATTACAATGAGCAGTTCTTC; v_call: TRBV10-3; j_call: TRBJ2-1; d_call: -; clone_size: many